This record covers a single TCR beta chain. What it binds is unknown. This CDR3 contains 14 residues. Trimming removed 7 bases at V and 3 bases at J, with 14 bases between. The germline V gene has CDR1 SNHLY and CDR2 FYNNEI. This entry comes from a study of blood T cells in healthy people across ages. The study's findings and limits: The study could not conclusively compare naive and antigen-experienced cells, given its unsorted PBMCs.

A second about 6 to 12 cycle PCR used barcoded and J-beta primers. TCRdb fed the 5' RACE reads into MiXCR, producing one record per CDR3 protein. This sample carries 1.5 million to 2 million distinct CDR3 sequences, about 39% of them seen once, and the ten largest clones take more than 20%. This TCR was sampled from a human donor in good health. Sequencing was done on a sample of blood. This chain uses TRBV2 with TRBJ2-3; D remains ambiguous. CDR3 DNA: TGTGCCAGCACCCTTGCCTGGGGTACAGATACGCAGTATTTT. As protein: CASTLAWGTDTQYF.